The 30 T cell receptor beta chains below come from one sample, sequenced in a study of identical twins. MiXCR was run by TCRdb on the 5' RACE reads, yielding one entry per CDR3 protein. Here the sample spans roughly 240,000 distinct CDR3 sequences, about 7.3% being singletons. In addition, the sample was reused for a study of yellow fever vaccine responses in identical twins.

What was sequenced was memory (CD45RO+) T cells sorted from blood. The receptors derive from a woman younger than 35 in good health.

This clonotype was counted only a few times. The rearrangement uses TRBV6-2 or TRBV6-3 and TRBJ1-5, with a weak D call TRBD1 (5 bases). The CDR3 consists of 18 residues. V was trimmed by 2 bases and J by 0 bases, leaving 17 bases between them. CDR1 is MNHEY, CDR2 SVGEGT, per germline. The CDR3: CASSYHPRDSYSNQPQHF. The CDR3 DNA sequence: TGTGCCAGCAGTTACCACCCACGCGACAGTTATAGCAATCAGCCCCAGCATTTT.

The DNA for the CDR3 is TGTGCCAGCAGTTTATTGGCAGGGGGATCTATCTACGAGCAGTACTTC. It translates to CASSLLAGGSIYEQYF. The rearrangement uses TRBV28 and TRBJ2-7, with 7 bases aligning to TRBD1. The CDR3 is 16 residues long. Germline V gene sequence: CDR1 MDHEN, CDR2 SYDVKM. The V gene end was trimmed by 1 base and the J gene end by 3 bases; junction bases not matched to a gene: 9.

The gene calls are TRBV2 and TRBJ1-5; D unresolved. Germline CDR1 is SNHLY and CDR2 is FYNNEI. The V and J ends lost 4 bases and 1 base respectively, with 8 bases between them. The CDR3 runs 14 residues. CDR3 DNA: TGTGCCAGCAGTGGAGTGACCAGCAATCAGCCCCAGCATTTT. Translated: CASSGVTSNQPQHF.

There are a few counts of this clonotype. CDR3 in DNA: TGCGCCAGCAGTCGTACAGGGTTCAGCACCGGGGAGCTGTTTTTT. This sequence encodes CASSRTGFSTGELFF. V is TRBV4-1 and J is TRBJ2-2; maybe TRBD1 (6 bases). Germline V gene lookup returns CDR1 MGHRA and CDR2 YSYEKL. The CDR3 is 15 residues long. Trimming took 6 bases from V and 4 from J, leaving 15 bases between them.

The chain carries TRBV7-6 and TRBJ2-7; TRBD2 is a possible D gene (6 bases). Germline loops: CDR1 SGHVS, CDR2 FNYEAQ. This CDR3 spans 15 amino acids. Trimming removed 1 base at V and 2 bases at J, with 12 bases between. CDR3 bases: TGTGCCAGCAGCTTAGGAGCGGGTCTCACCTACGAGCAGTACGTC. Its protein is CASSLGAGLTYEQYV.

This clonotype was counted ten times or more. J is TRBJ1-2 and V is TRBV5-1; D is unclear. V lost 4 bases and J 3 bases, leaving 10 bases between the germline ends. This CDR3 comprises 13 residues. Germline V lookup: CDR1 SGHRS, CDR2 YFSETQ. The CDR3: CASSGIVDYGYTF. DNA for the CDR3: TGCGCCAGCAGCGGCATAGTGGACTATGGCTACACCTTC.

V and J are TRBV29-1 and TRBJ2-7; 9 nucleotides match TRBD2. The length of the CDR3 is 13 residues. Trimming took 7 bases from V and 4 from J; bases not matched to a gene: 8. Germline V CDR1 and CDR2: SQVTM, ANQGSEA. The DNA of the CDR3 is TGCAGCGGCAGTAGCGGGAGTTCGTACGAGCAGTACTTC. Encoded protein: CSGSSGSSYEQYF.

Many counts were recorded for this clonotype. V usage is TRBV7-9 and J usage is TRBJ1-1; 10 bases line up with TRBD1. Germline V gene sequence: CDR1 SEHNR, CDR2 FQNEAQ (reference sequence). With 1 base clipped from V and 12 bases from J, the junction kept 8 bases outside the gene matches. This CDR3 is built from 14 residues. For the CDR3, the DNA is TGTGCCAGCAGCTTAGGGGGACAGGGGCAGCTAACTTTCTTT. Amino acids: CASSLGGQGQLTFF.

At least ten counts were recorded for this clonotype. The chain combines TRBV12-3 or TRBV12-4 with TRBJ2-7; 15 bases are shared with TRBD2. V lost 5 bases and J lost 0; bases outside the gene matches: 8. This CDR3 has 18 residues. CDR3 protein: CASSPGTSGRRRSYEQYF. In DNA, the CDR3 is TGTGCCAGCAGTCCCGGGACTAGCGGGAGGCGTCGCTCCTACGAGCAGTACTTC.

The J gene is TRBJ2-5, the V gene TRBV18, with TRBD2 matching 15 bases. The CDR3 is made up of 16 amino acids. V was clipped by 5 bases and J by 4 bases; unmatched bases: 5. Germline V gene sequence: CDR1 KGHSH, CDR2 LQKENI. The CDR3 is CASSASGLAGGETQYF. In DNA, the CDR3 is TGTGCCAGCTCAGCCTCGGGACTAGCGGGAGGAGAGACCCAGTACTTC.

This clonotype has only a few counts. The rearrangement uses TRBV12-3 or TRBV12-4 and TRBJ2-5, with TRBD2 identical over 7 bases. V shed 1 base and J 5 bases; nucleotides not matched to a gene: 4. The CDR3 totals 14 residues. For the CDR3, the DNA is TGTGCCAGCAGTTTAGGGACTAGTGGGGAGACCCAGTACTTC. Translating it yields CASSLGTSGETQYF.

In its sample, this clonotype was seen many times. This sequence joins TRBV12-3 or TRBV12-4 and TRBJ1-5, with D possibly matching TRBD1 (6 bases). The CDR3 sequence is 21 residues long. With 1 base removed from V and 7 bases from J, the gap between germline ends came to 32 bases. For the CDR3, the DNA is TGTGCCAGCAGTTTAGTGGTTTTGTCAGGGGACCCCGTTTTGCATGACCAGCCCCAGCATTTT. Residues: CASSLVVLSGDPVLHDQPQHF.

This clonotype came up many times. This chain uses TRBV9 with TRBJ2-1; 10 nucleotides agree with TRBD2. J gave up 3 bases and V 0 bases, and 6 bases lay outside the gene matches. The CDR3 contains 17 residues. Germline CDR1 SGDLS, CDR2 YYNGEE. In nucleotides, the CDR3 is TGTGCCAGCAGCGTAGGGAGTAGCGGGGGGTACTACAATGAGCAGTTCTTC. Its translation: CASSVGSSGGYYNEQFF.

The V gene is TRBV19, the J gene TRBJ1-6, with D hard to call. V gave up 7 bases and J gave up 7 bases, with 14 bases separating them. The CDR3 covers 14 residues. Germline assignment: CDR1 LNHDA and CDR2 SQIVND (reference sequence). The CDR3 coding sequence is TGTGCCAGTACCGACCCCGTGGGGAATTCACCCCTCCACTTT. This gives the protein CASTDPVGNSPLHF. Full variable domain (missing parts from reference TRBV19 and TRBJ1-6): DGGITQSPKYLFRKEGQNVTLSCEQNLNHDAMYWYRQDPGQGLRLIYYSQIVNDFQKGDIAEGYSVSREKKESFPLTVTSAQKNPTAFYLCASTDPVGNSPLHFGNGTRLTVT.

The rearrangement joins TRBV27 to TRBJ2-6; TRBD1 agrees at 7 bases. Trimming removed 7 bases from V and 6 bases from J; junction bases left unmatched: 12. CDR3 length equals 16 residues. Germline values: CDR1 MNHEY, CDR2 SMNVEV (reference sequence). The chain's CDR3 is CASTGRGLSPANVLTF. CDR3 coding DNA: TGTGCCAGCACGGGCAGGGGGTTAAGTCCGGCCAACGTCCTGACTTTC. The variable domain in full, with the rest retrieved from reference TRBV27 and TRBJ2-6, is EAQVTQNPRYLITVTGKKLTVTCSQNMNHEYMSWYRQDPGLGLRQIYYSMNVEVTDKGDVPEGYKVSRKEKRNFPLILESPSPNQTSLYFCASTGRGLSPANVLTFGAGSRLTVL.

The chain combines TRBV6-1 with TRBJ2-7, with TRBD2 matching over 9 bases. Germline-derived CDR1 and CDR2 are MNHNS and SASEGT. The J segment lost 7 bases and the V segment lost 3 bases, leaving 10 bases of the junction unmatched. The CDR3 runs to 15 residues. The CDR3 coding sequence is TGTGCCAGCAGTGATAGAGGCGGGGGGGTCGGGGAGCAGTACGTC. It yields the protein CASSDRGGGVGEQYV.

This clonotype was observed many times. The chain joins TRBV7-2 to TRBJ2-3, with D uncertain. The CDR3 has 15 amino acids. Germline V gene lookup returns CDR1 SGHTA and CDR2 FQGNSA. Trimming stripped 3 bases from V and 2 bases from J, with 12 bases between. The DNA of the CDR3 is TGTGCCAGCAGCTTCCAGGCTAGTCCCACAGATACGCAGTATTTT. As protein: CASSFQASPTDTQYF.

The chain employs TRBV20-1 and TRBJ2-2; D perhaps matches TRBD2 (5 bases). Trimming left V 0 bases short and J 1 base short, with 15 bases between. Germline CDR1 DFQATT, CDR2 SNEGSKA (reference sequence). This CDR3 has 17 amino acids. The CDR3 loop reads CSARDSRRQENTGELFF. As DNA, the CDR3 is TGCAGTGCTAGAGATTCAAGGAGGCAGGAGAACACCGGGGAGCTGTTTTTT.

This clonotype appeared a few times. V is TRBV20-1 and J is TRBJ2-1; D possibly matches TRBD1 or TRBD2 (6 bases each). CDR1 is DFQATT, CDR2 SNEGSKA, per germline (reference sequence). Trimming took off 4 bases at V and 3 bases at J, with 13 bases between the two ends. The CDR3 extends over 14 amino acids. The CDR3 sequence is CSANGGLLYNEQFF. The CDR3 coding sequence is TGCAGTGCTAACGGGGGCCTCCTCTACAATGAGCAGTTCTTC.

In its sample, this clonotype was seen a few times. The chain is built from TRBV20-1 and TRBJ1-6; D uncertain. Per germline, CDR1 DFQATT and CDR2 SNEGSKA (reference sequence). The CDR3 spans 14 residues. Trimming stripped 1 base from V and 9 bases from J, with 13 bases between. CDR3 loop: CSARAWGKGSPLHF. The CDR3 coding sequence is TGCAGTGCTAGAGCGTGGGGAAAGGGTTCACCCCTCCACTTT.

This chain connects TRBV5-1 to TRBJ2-5; D is undetermined. Per germline, CDR1 SGHRS and CDR2 YFSETQ. Trimming removed 2 bases from V and 4 bases from J, with 12 bases in between. The CDR3 is 14 residues long. The CDR3 region has the DNA TGCGCCAGCAGCTTTCGTTCCCGGACAGAGACCCAGTACTTC. Protein sequence: CASSFRSRTETQYF. Drawing the rest from reference TRBV5-1 and TRBJ2-5, the complete variable domain is KAGVTQTPRYLIKTRGQQVTLSCSPISGHRSVSWYQQTPGQGLQFLFEYFSETQRNKGNFPGRFSGRQFSNSRSEMNVSTLELGDSALYLCASSFRSRTETQYFGPGTRLLVL.

This clonotype came up many times. V gene TRBV12-3 or TRBV12-4 combines with J gene TRBJ2-5, with TRBD2 matching over 7 bases. The CDR3 is made up of 13 amino acids. V gave up 6 bases and J gave up 3 bases; unmatched junction bases: 4. In nucleotides, the CDR3 is TGTGCCAGCAGACCTACTAGCGAAGAGACCCAGTACTTC. Its translation is CASRPTSEETQYF.

The sample holds many counts of this clonotype. The chain recombines TRBV7-9 with TRBJ2-3, with D unclear. The CDR3 runs to 14 residues. Germline V CDR1 and CDR2: SEHNR, FQNEAQ (reference sequence). Trimming cost V 1 base and J 4 bases, with 9 bases left between them. The CDR3 nucleotides read TGTGCCAGCAGCTTAGATATACTCGCAGATACGCAGTATTTT. This codes for CASSLDILADTQYF.

This clonotype has ten or more counts. V and J are TRBV15 and TRBJ2-3, with TRBD2 matching over 9 bases. There are 19 residues in the CDR3. CDR1 and CDR2 from the germline V gene are LNHNV and YYDKDF (reference sequence). V gave up 0 bases and J gave up 5 bases; unmatched junction bases: 15. The CDR3 here is CATSRDGGFPSGIGDTQYF. CDR3 nucleotide sequence: TGTGCCACCAGCAGAGATGGGGGTTTCCCTAGCGGGATAGGAGATACGCAGTATTTT.

This clonotype was seen at least ten times. The chain has TRBV12-3 or TRBV12-4 and TRBJ2-5, with TRBD2 matching 15 bases. This CDR3 spans 17 amino acids. V dropped 5 bases and J dropped 2; count of bases not matched to a gene: 6. CDR3 DNA sequence: TGTGCCAGCAGTCCTCCGGGACTAGCGGGGGGACAAGAGACCCAGTACTTC. Its translation: CASSPPGLAGGQETQYF.

This clonotype was seen a few times. The J gene is TRBJ2-1, the V gene TRBV10-3; TRBD1 is a possible D gene (6 bases). The V and J ends lost 8 bases and 4 bases respectively, with 18 bases between them. This CDR3 has 15 amino acids. Per the germline V gene, CDR1 is ENHRY and CDR2 is SYGVKD. The CDR3 is CAIQQTGTTYNEQFF. In DNA form, the CDR3 reads TGTGCCATCCAACAAACCGGGACAACTTACAATGAGCAGTTCTTC.

The chain carries TRBV18 and TRBJ2-1; the match to TRBD1 covers 7 bases. Germline loops: CDR1 KGHSH, CDR2 LQKENI. V dropped 2 bases and J dropped 9; count of bases not matched to a gene: 1. This CDR3 region has 12 residues. CDR3 sequence (DNA): TGTGCCAGCTCACCAAACAGGGGTGAGCAGTTCTTC. It is translated as CASSPNRGEQFF.

At least ten counts were recorded for this clonotype. This rearrangement joins TRBV28 to TRBJ1-4; tentatively, D is TRBD1 (5 bases). V lost 7 bases, J lost 0 bases, and 9 bases lay in between. The germline V gene has CDR1 MDHEN and CDR2 SYDVKM. The CDR3 runs to 14 residues. Written as DNA, the CDR3 is TGTGCCAGCAATGACAGAGCAACTAATGAAAAACTGTTTTTT. This gives the protein CASNDRATNEKLFF.

The V call is TRBV5-4, the J call TRBJ1-1; tentatively, D is TRBD1 (5 bases). The CDR3 sequence is 16 residues long. V was clipped by 4 bases and J by 11 bases, with 27 bases between them. Per germline, CDR1 SGHNT and CDR2 YYREEE (reference sequence). CDR3 protein: CASSQLSRDGPLLAFF. CDR3 bases: TGTGCCAGCAGCCAGCTATCACGGGACGGACCCTTATTGGCTTTCTTT.

This clonotype was observed a few times. J is TRBJ1-5 and V is TRBV15; the D gene is possibly TRBD1 (5 bases). The CDR3 extends over 21 amino acids. V lost 1 base and J 5 bases, leaving 30 bases between the germline ends. Per germline, CDR1 LNHNV and CDR2 YYDKDF (reference sequence). CDR3 sequence (DNA): TGTGCCACCAGCAGAGCGCTCGGCCGGTCTTACGGGCAGGGTGGGGATCAGCCCCAGCATTTT. Its translation is CATSRALGRSYGQGGDQPQHF.